Listed below are T cell receptor beta chains from one sample, sequenced in a study of neurological immune-mediated disorders. TCRdb re-called the 5' RACE reads with MiXCR, one entry per CDR3 protein. This sample yields tens of thousands of distinct CDR3 sequences, of which about 9.7% are seen a single time; 1.5% to 2% belongs to the top ten. Input material: PBMCs. The receptors stem from a man aged 45-60 years in good health. Each CDR3 is given with its conserved first and last residue. A D gene is named only where the DNA matches it firmly. Clone size, where shown, is once, few, many, or a class for clones that have expanded.

TRBV12-5	many	-	TRBJ2-1	CASGSPSRPHNEQFF	TGTGCTAGTGGCTCTCCCTCTAGGCCGCACAATGAGCAGTTCTTC
TRBV12-3/TRBV12-4	many	-	TRBJ1-1	CASSWGQWTEAFF	TGTGCCAGCAGTTGGGGCCAATGGACTGAAGCTTTCTTT
TRBV6-2/TRBV6-3	many	TRBD1	TRBJ2-2	CASSRTGGSTGELFF	TGTGCCAGCAGTCGAACAGGGGGCAGCACCGGGGAGCTGTTTTTT
TRBV5-1	-	-	TRBJ2-7	CASSSGDGGYEQYF	TGCGCCAGCAGCAGTGGGGACGGGGGCTACGAGCAGTACTTC
TRBV20-1	-	-	TRBJ2-3	CSAPAGGGAYTGTDTQYF	TGCAGTGCCCCGGCTGGTGGGGGGGCCTATACAGGCACAGATACGCAGTATTTT
TRBV27	few	TRBD1	TRBJ2-1	CASSPYGQGSYNEQFF	TGTGCCAGCAGTCCCTACGGACAGGGCTCCTACAATGAGCAGTTCTTC
TRBV5-1	many	TRBD2	TRBJ2-1	CASSWASGGPSSYNEQFF	TGCGCCAGCAGCTGGGCTAGCGGGGGGCCGAGCTCCTACAATGAGCAGTTCTTC
TRBV29-1	many	TRBD2	TRBJ2-3	CSVATSGGSGDTQYF	TGCAGCGTGGCGACTAGCGGGGGGTCCGGAGATACGCAGTATTTT
TRBV29-1	many	-	TRBJ2-5	CSVVTIQETQYF	TGCAGCGTTGTGACTATCCAAGAGACCCAGTACTTC
TRBV7-9	many	TRBD2	TRBJ2-3	CASSPGGERTDTQYF	TGTGCCAGCAGCCCGGGAGGGGAACGCACAGATACGCAGTATTTT
TRBV14	many	-	TRBJ1-4	CASSPRHATNEKLFF	TGTGCCAGCAGCCCGAGACACGCAACTAATGAAAAACTGTTTTTT
TRBV6-5	few	-	TRBJ1-2	CASSYSGYSGDYGYTF	TGTGCCAGCAGTTACTCCGGGTATTCAGGGGACTATGGCTACACCTTC
TRBV5-1	many	-	TRBJ1-2	CASSLEVSGYTF	TGCGCCAGCAGCTTGGAAGTCTCTGGCTACACCTTC
TRBV2	few	-	TRBJ1-1	CASRVHTNTEAFF	TGTGCCAGCAGGGTACATACGAACACTGAAGCTTTCTTT
TRBV9	many	-	TRBJ2-7	CASTPGTSSYEQYF	TGTGCCAGCACCCCGGGTACTAGCTCCTACGAGCAGTACTTC
TRBV20-1	many	TRBD1	TRBJ1-1	CSARTGGTTTEAFF	TGCAGTGCTAGAACAGGGGGGACGACCACTGAAGCTTTCTTT
TRBV6-6	many	-	TRBJ2-7	CASSPERYEQYF	TGTGCCAGCAGCCCCGAACGGTACGAGCAGTACTTC
TRBV20-1	many	TRBD1	TRBJ1-1	CSARVTGVWTEAFF	TGCAGTGCTAGGGTTACAGGGGTGTGGACTGAAGCTTTCTTT
TRBV28	-	-	TRBJ2-5	CASRVQEETQYF	TGTGCCAGCAGAGTACAGGAAGAGACCCAGTACTTC
TRBV10-3	many	-	TRBJ2-1	CAIMGVSDYNEQFF	TGTGCCATCATGGGGGTCTCCGACTACAATGAGCAGTTCTTC
TRBV7-3	-	TRBD2	TRBJ2-3	CASSMGLAGAPDTQYF	TGTGCCAGCAGCATGGGACTAGCGGGAGCCCCAGATACGCAGTATTTT
TRBV3-1	many	-	TRBJ2-3	CASSPTTDTQYF	TGTGCCAGCAGCCCCACGACAGATACGCAGTATTTT
TRBV5-1	many	-	TRBJ1-1	CASRPRADTEAFF	TGCGCCAGCAGGCCCCGGGCCGACACTGAAGCTTTCTTT
TRBV3-1	few	TRBD2	TRBJ2-1	CVSSQVASGSSYNEQFF	TGTGTCAGCAGCCAAGTTGCTAGCGGGAGCTCCTACAATGAGCAGTTCTTC
TRBV10-3	many	TRBD1	TRBJ2-7	CAISEFTTGSPYEQYF	TGTGCCATCAGTGAGTTTACGACAGGGAGCCCCTACGAGCAGTACTTC
TRBV6-5	many	TRBD2	TRBJ2-7	CASSSRSGGEQYF	TGTGCCAGCAGTTCCCGCTCGGGGGGCGAGCAGTACTTC
TRBV7-6	many	TRBD1	TRBJ2-7	CASSLGGQGGYEQYF	TGTGCCAGCAGCTTAGGGGGACAGGGAGGGTACGAGCAGTACTTC
TRBV20-1	many	TRBD1	TRBJ1-1	CSASQQGWKAFF	TGCAGTGCTTCACAACAGGGGTGGAAAGCTTTCTTT
TRBV5-6	many	TRBD1	TRBJ2-5	CASSSDRGETQYF	TGTGCCAGCAGCTCGGACAGGGGAGAGACCCAGTACTTC
TRBV28	-	-	TRBJ1-2	CASSIGKVNYGYAF	TGTGCCAGCAGTATCGGGAAAGTTAACTATGGCTACGCCTTC